This TCR beta chain was identified in a study of T cell responses to AZD1222 COVID-19 vaccine. Study-wide results and limits: Donors were chiefly white British, with a greater number of females, and clonal diversity was perhaps underestimated. The repertoires were collected only after the peak T cell response.

Germline V gene lookup returns CDR1 MNHEY and CDR2 SVGAGI. The ends were cut back, 0 bases at V and 7 bases at J, with 10 bases in the middle. The CDR3 consists of 14 residues. In the case of this clone: Antigen specificity is unknown.

Sequencing used immunoSEQ multiplex PCR; TCRdb keeps in-frame clones, though not all of them. The sample includes about 120,000 clones, around 87% of them seen just once. V usage is TRBV6-5 and J usage is TRBJ1-5, with a possible D match to TRBD1 (5 bases). The source material was peripheral blood, sampled 28 days after the second AZD1222 dose. This clonotype was sampled from an adult who received the AZD1222 COVID-19 vaccine. The CDR3 sequence is CASSYSGRDQPQHF. The CDR3 coding sequence is TGTGCCAGCAGTTACTCGGGCAGGGACCAGCCCCAGCATTTT.